This T cell receptor (beta chain) stems from a study of blood T cells in healthy people across ages. Study-level points and caveats: The study found more naive CD4+ cells and higher diversity in long-lived than aged donors.

A second PCR, run for roughly 7 to 11 cycles, used a sample-barcoded 5' primer plus a J-beta primer mix. One entry per CDR3 protein results from TCRdb running MiXCR on the 5' RACE reads. The sample has roughly 1,300,000 distinct CDR3 sequences; roughly 60% are singletons. About this clonotype itself: Its antigen remains unknown.

What was sequenced was blood. This TCR was sampled from a man aged 18 to 29 in good health.

CDR3 residues: CAWSPIGRVTDEQFF. The CDR3 nucleotides read TGTGCCTGGAGCCCGATTGGGAGGGTTACGGATGAGCAGTTCTTC. This chain uses TRBV30 with TRBJ2-1, with 7 nucleotides matching TRBD2. Germline V gives CDR1 GTSNPN, CDR2 SVGIG (reference sequence). The CDR3 contains 15 residues. V gave up 3 bases and J gave up 8 bases; unmatched junction bases: 13.